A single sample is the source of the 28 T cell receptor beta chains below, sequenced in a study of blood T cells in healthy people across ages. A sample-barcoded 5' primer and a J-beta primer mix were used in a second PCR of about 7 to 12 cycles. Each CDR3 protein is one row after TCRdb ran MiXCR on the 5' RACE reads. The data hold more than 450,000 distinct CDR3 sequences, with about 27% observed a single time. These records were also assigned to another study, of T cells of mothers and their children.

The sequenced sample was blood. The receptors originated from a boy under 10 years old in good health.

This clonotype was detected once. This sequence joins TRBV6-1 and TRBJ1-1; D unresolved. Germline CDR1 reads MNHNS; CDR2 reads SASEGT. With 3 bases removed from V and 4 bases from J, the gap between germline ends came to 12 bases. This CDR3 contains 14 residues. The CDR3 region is CASSDGPAGTEAFF. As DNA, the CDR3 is TGTGCCAGCAGTGATGGGCCAGCGGGCACTGAAGCTTTCTTT.

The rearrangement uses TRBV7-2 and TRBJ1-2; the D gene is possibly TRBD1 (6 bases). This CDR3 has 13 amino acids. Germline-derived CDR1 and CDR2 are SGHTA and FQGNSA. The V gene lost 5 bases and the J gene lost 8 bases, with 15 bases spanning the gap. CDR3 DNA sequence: TGTGCCAGCAGCCGCGGGGGCGAAGTAGGCTACACCTTC. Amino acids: CASSRGGEVGYTF.

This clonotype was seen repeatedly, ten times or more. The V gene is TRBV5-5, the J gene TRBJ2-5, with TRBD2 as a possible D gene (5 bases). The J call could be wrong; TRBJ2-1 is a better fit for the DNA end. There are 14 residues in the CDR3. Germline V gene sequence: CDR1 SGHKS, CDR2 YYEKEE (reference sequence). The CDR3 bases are TGTGCCAGCAGCTTCGTTGGTTTAGGGAGTGAGCAGTTCTTC. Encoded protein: CASSFVGLGSEQFF.

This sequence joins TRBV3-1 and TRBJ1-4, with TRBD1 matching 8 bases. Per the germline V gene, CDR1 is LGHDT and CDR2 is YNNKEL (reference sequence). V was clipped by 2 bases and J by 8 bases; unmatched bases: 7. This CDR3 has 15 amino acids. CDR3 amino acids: CASSQMDRVREKLFF. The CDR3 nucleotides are TGTGCCAGCAGCCAAATGGACAGGGTGAGAGAAAAACTGTTTTTT.

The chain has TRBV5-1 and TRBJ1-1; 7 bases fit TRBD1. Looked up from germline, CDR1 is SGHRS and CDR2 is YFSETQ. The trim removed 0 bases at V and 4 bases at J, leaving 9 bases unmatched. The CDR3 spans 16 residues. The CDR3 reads CASSLVAGGFGTEAFF. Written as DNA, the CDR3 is TGCGCCAGCAGCTTGGTGGCAGGGGGGTTCGGCACTGAAGCTTTCTTT.

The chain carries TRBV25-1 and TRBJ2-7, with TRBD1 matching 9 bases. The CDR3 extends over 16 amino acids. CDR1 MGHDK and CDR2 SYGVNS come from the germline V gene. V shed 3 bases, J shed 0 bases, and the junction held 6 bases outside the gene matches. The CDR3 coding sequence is TGTGCCAGCAGTGAGAATAGACAGGGGGTCTCCTACGAGCAGTACTTC. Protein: CASSENRQGVSYEQYF.

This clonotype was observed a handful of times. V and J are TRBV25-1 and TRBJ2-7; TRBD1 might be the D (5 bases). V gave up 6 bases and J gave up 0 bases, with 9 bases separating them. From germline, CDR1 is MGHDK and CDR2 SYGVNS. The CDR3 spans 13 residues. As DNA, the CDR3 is TGTGCCAGCAGACAGGACACCTCCTACGAGCAGTACTTC. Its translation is CASRQDTSYEQYF.

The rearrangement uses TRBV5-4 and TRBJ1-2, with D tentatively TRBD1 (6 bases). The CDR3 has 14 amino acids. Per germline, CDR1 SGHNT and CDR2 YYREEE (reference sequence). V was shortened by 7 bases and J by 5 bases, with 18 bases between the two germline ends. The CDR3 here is CASGARGGSYGYTF. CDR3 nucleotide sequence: TGTGCCAGCGGAGCGAGAGGGGGAAGTTATGGCTACACCTTC.

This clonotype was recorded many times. For the CDR3, the DNA is TGTGCCACCAGCACCTCTAACTATGGCTACACCTTC. Protein product: CATSTSNYGYTF. The V and J genes are TRBV15 and TRBJ1-2; D remains unclear. This CDR3 spans 12 amino acids. Germline V gene sequence: CDR1 LNHNV, CDR2 YYDKDF (reference sequence). The V gene lost 4 bases and the J gene lost 0 bases, with 3 bases spanning the gap.

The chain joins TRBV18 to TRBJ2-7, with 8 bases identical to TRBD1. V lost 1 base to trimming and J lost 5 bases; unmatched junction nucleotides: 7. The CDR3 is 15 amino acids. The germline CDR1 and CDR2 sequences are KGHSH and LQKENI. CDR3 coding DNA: TGTGCCAGCTCACCACGGGCGGCAGGGGGCGACGAGCAGTACTTC. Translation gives CASSPRAAGGDEQYF.

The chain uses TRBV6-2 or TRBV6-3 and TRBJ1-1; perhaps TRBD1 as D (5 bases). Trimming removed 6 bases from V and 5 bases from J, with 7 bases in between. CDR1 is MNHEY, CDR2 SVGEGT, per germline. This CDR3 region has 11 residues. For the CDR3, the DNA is TGTGCCAGCAGACAGGCAACTGAAGCTTTCTTT. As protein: CASRQATEAFF.

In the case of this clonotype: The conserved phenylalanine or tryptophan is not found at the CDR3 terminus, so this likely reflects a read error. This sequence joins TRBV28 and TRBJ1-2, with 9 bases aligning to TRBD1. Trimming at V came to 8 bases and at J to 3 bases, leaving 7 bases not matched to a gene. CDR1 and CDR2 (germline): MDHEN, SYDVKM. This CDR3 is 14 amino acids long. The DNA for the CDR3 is TGTGCCAGCCGGGGGACAGGGATCCACTATGGCTACACCTTA. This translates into CASRGTGIHYGYTL.

The CDR3 region is CASSQDGQLQETQYF. DNA for the CDR3: TGCGCCAGCAGCCAAGATGGACAGCTTCAAGAGACCCAGTACTTC. This chain connects TRBV4-3 to TRBJ2-5, with D perhaps matching TRBD1 (6 bases). Trimming shortened V by 0 bases and J by 2 bases, and 10 bases separated the two germline ends. The CDR3 runs to 15 residues. CDR1 LGHNA and CDR2 YSLEER come from the germline V gene.

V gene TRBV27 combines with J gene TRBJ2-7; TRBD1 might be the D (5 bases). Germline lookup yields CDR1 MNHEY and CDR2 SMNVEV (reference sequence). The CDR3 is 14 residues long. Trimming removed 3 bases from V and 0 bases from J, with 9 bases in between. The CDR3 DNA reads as TGTGCCAGCAGTTTGCAGGGTAGCTCCTACGAGCAGTACTTC. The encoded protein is CASSLQGSSYEQYF.

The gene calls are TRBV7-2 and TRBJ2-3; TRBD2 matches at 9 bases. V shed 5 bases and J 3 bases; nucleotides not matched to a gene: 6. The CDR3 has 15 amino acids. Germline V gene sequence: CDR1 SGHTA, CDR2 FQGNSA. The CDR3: CASSATSGLTDTQYF. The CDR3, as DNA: TGTGCCAGCAGCGCAACTAGCGGGCTTACAGATACGCAGTATTTT.

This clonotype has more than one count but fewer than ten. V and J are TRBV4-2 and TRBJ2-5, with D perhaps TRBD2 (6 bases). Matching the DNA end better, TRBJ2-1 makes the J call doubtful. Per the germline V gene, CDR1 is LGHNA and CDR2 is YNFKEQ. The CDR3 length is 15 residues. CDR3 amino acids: CASSQVDRGLNEQFF. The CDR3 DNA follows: TGTGCCAGCAGCCAAGTCGACCGGGGACTTAATGAGCAGTTCTTC.

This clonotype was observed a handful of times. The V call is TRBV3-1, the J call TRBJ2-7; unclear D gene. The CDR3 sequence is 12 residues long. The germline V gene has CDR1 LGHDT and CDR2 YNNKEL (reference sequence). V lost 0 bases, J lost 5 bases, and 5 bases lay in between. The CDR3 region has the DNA TGTGCCAGCAGCCAAGATCCGGACGAGCAGTACTTC. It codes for CASSQDPDEQYF.

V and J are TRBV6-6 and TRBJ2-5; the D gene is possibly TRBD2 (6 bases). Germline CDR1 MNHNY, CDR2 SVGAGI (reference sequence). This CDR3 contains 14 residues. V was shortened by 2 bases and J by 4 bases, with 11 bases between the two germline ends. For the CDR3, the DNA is TGTGCCAGCAGTTACGGCCGGGGGATAGAGACCCAGTACTTC. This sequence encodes CASSYGRGIETQYF.

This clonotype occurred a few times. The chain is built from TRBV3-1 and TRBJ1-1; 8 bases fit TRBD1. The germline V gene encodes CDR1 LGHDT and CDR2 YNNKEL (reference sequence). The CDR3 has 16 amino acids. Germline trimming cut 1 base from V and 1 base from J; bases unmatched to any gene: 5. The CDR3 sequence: CASSQAQGQGNTEAFF. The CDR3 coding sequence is TGTGCCAGCAGCCAAGCCCAAGGACAGGGGAACACTGAAGCTTTCTTT.

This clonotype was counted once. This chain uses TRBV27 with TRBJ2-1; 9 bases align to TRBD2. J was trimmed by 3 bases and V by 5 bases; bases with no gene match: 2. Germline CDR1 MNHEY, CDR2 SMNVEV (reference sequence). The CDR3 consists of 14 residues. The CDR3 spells CASSSGGNYNEQFF. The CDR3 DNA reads TGTGCCAGCAGTAGCGGGGGGAACTACAATGAGCAGTTCTTC.

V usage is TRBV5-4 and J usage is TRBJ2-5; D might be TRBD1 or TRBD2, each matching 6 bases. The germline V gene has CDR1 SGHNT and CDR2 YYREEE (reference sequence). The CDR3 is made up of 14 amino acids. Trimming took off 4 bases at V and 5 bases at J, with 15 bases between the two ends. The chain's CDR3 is CASSNGGLRETQYF. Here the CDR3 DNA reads TGTGCCAGCAGCAACGGGGGCCTCCGGGAGACCCAGTACTTC.

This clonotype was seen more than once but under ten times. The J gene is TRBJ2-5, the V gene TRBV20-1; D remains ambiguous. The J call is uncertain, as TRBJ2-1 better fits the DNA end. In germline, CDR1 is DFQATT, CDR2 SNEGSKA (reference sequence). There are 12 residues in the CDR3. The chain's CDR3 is CSAVSRVSEQFF. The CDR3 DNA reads TGCAGTGCCGTCTCTAGGGTCAGTGAGCAGTTCTTC.

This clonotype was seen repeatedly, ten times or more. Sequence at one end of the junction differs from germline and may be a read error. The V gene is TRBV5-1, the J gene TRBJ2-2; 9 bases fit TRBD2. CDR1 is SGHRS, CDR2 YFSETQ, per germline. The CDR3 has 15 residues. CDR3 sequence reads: CASSLAGANTGELFF. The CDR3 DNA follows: TGTGCCAGCAGTTTAGCGGGAGCCAACACCGGGGAGCTGTTTTTT.

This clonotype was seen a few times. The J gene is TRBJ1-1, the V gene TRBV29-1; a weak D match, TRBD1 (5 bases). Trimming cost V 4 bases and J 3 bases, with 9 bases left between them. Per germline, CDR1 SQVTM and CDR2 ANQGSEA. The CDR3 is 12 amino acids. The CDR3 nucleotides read TGCAGCGTTGTCCTGGGGGACACTGAAGCTTTCTTT. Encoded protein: CSVVLGDTEAFF.

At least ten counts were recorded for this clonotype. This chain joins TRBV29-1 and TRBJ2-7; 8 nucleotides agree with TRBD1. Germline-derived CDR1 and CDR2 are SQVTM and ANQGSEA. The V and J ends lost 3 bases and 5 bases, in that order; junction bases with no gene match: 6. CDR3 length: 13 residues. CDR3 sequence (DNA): TGCAGCGTTGAGGACAGGGTGTTAGACGAGCAGTACTTC. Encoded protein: CSVEDRVLDEQYF.

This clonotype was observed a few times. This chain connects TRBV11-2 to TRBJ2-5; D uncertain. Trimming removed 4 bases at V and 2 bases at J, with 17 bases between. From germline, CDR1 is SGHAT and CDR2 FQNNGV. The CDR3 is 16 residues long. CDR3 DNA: TGTGCCAGCAGCTACCAACTAAAGGGTAGGCAAGAGACCCAGTACTTC. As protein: CASSYQLKGRQETQYF.

The DNA of the CDR3 is TGTGCCAGCAGCGTAGCCTGGAGCACCGGGGAGCTGTTTTTT. It codes for CASSVAWSTGELFF. The V call is TRBV9, the J call TRBJ2-2; no reliable D call. CDR1 is SGDLS, CDR2 YYNGEE, per germline. Trimming removed 0 bases at V and 4 bases at J, with 7 bases between. This CDR3 has 14 residues.

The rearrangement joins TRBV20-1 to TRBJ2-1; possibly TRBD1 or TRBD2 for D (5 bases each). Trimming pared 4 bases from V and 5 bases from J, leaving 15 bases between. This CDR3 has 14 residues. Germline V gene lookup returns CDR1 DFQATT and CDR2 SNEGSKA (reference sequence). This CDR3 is CSAIGALLDNEQFF. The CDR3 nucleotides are TGCAGTGCTATCGGGGCCCTCCTCGACAATGAGCAGTTCTTC.